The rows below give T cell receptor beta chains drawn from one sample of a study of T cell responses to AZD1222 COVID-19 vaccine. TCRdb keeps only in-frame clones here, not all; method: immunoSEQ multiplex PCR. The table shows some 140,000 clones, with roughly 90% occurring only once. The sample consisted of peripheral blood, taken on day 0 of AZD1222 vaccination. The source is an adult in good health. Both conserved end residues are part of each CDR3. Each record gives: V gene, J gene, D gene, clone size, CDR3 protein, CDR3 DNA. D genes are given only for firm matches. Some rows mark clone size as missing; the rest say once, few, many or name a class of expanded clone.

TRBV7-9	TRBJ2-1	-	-	CASSLSGVRDNEQFF	TGTGCCAGCAGCTTATCGGGAGTGCGCGACAATGAGCAGTTCTTC
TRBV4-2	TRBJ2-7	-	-	CASSQDIFGIQGYEQYF	TGTGCCAGCAGCCAAGATATCTTCGGGATTCAAGGCTACGAGCAGTACTTC
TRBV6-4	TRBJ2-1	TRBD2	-	CASSLLGTSGINEQFF	TGTGCCAGCAGCCTTCTTGGGACTAGCGGGATCAATGAGCAGTTCTTC
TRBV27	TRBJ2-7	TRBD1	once	CASSQRQGAYEQYF	TGTGCCAGCAGTCAAAGACAGGGGGCTTACGAGCAGTACTTC
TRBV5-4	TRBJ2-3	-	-	CASSARGADTQYF	TGTGCCAGCAGCGCAAGGGGCGCAGATACGCAGTATTTT
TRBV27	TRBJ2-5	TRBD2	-	CASSLYREEGETQYF	TGTGCCAGCAGTTTGTACCGGGAGGAGGGGGAGACCCAGTACTTC
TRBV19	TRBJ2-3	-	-	CASSSGSRGDTQYF	TGTGCCAGTAGTAGCGGGTCGAGGGGAGATACGCAGTATTTT
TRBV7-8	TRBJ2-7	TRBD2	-	CASSLRATSGISNEQYF	TGTGCCAGCAGCTTAAGGGCGACTAGCGGGATATCGAACGAGCAGTACTTC
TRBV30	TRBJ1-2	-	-	CAWSEGFNYGYTF	TGTGCCTGGAGCGAGGGGTTTAACTATGGCTACACCTTC
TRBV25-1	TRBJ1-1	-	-	CASSGGPWSAEAFF	TGTGCCAGCAGTGGAGGCCCGTGGAGCGCTGAAGCTTTCTTT
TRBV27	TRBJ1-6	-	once	CASRSGILTYNSPLHF	TGTGCCAGCAGATCAGGAATCTTGACCTATAATTCACCCCTCCACTTT
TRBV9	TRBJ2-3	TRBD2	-	CASSPSLAAQYF	TGTGCCAGCAGCCCGAGTCTAGCGGCGCAGTATTTT
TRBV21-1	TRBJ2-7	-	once	CASEGGALPYEQYF	TGTGCCAGCGAGGGAGGGGCCCTCCCCTACGAGCAGTACTTC
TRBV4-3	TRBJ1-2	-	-	CASSQEGPQAPQGSDYGYTF	TGCGCCAGCAGCCAAGAGGGCCCCCAAGCCCCCCAGGGAAGTGACTATGGCTACACCTTC
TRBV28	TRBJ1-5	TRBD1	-	CASSLDRDHQPQHF	TGTGCCAGCAGTCTAGACAGGGACCATCAGCCCCAGCATTTT
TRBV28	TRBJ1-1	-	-	CASSFGGRRNTEAFF	TGTGCCAGCAGTTTTGGGGGCCGGAGGAACACTGAAGCTTTCTTT
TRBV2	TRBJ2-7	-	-	CASSEAGRPTSYEQYF	TGTGCCAGCAGTGAAGCGGGCAGGCCAACTTCCTACGAGCAGTACTTC
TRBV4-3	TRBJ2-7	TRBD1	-	CASSPDRSSYEQYF	TGCGCCAGCAGCCCGGACAGGAGCTCCTACGAGCAGTACTTC
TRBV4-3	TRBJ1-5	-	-	CASSQAQGNQPQHF	TGCGCCAGCAGCCAAGCCCAGGGCAATCAGCCCCAGCATTTT
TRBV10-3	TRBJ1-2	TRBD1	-	CAISDWQDRPSLDYGYTF	TGTGCCATCAGTGATTGGCAGGACAGGCCGTCCCTGGACTATGGCTACACCTTC
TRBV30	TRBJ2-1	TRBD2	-	CAWSVSSGSPDEQFF	TGTGCCTGGAGTGTATCAAGCGGGAGCCCCGATGAGCAGTTCTTC
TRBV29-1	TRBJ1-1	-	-	CSVQMNTEAFF	TGCAGCGTTCAGATGAACACTGAAGCTTTCTTT
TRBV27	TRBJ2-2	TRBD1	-	CATLGTGYTGELFF	TGTGCCACCCTAGGGACAGGATACACCGGGGAGCTGTTTTTT
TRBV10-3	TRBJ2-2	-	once	CAISWDTGMNTGELFF	TGTGCCATCAGCTGGGATACAGGGATGAACACCGGGGAGCTGTTTTTT
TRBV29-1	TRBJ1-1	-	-	CSVRSGINTEAFF	TGCAGCGTTCGATCCGGGATCAACACTGAAGCTTTCTTT
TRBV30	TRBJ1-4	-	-	CAWSVNSPGSGGEKLFF	TGTGCCTGGAGCGTAAATTCACCGGGATCCGGGGGGGAAAAACTGTTTTTT
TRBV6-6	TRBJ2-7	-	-	CASSWGGGEQYF	TGTGCCAGCAGTTGGGGTGGCGGGGAGCAGTACTTC
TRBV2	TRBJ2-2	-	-	CASSEWRGTGELFF	TGTGCCAGCAGTGAATGGAGGGGCACCGGGGAGCTGTTTTTT
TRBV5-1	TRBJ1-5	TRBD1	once	CASSPRGFGQPQHF	TGCGCCAGCAGCCCCAGGGGGTTCGGTCAGCCCCAGCATTTT
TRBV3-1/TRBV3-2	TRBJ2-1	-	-	CASSSYAELNEQFF	TGTGCCAGCAGCTCTTATGCGGAACTCAATGAGCAGTTCTTC
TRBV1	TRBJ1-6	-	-	CTSTHPCSGQLNSPLHF	TGCACCAGCACCCATCCGTGCTCTGGACAGTTAAATTCACCCCTCCACTTT
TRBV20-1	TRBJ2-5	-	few	CSALHQETQYF	TGCAGTGCCCTTCACCAAGAGACCCAGTACTTC
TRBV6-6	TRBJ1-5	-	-	CASSHLDRNRPQHF	TGTGCCAGCAGTCACCTAGACAGGAACCGGCCCCAGCATTTT
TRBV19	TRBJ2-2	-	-	CASSGRDRGPGELFF	TGTGCCAGTAGCGGCAGGGATCGGGGTCCCGGGGAGCTGTTTTTT
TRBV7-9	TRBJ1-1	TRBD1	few	CASSAQGAPGAFF	TGTGCCAGCAGCGCTCAGGGGGCGCCGGGGGCTTTCTTT
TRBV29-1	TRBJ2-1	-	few	CSVEDLRVGRRNEQFF	TGCAGCGTTGAAGATCTCAGGGTGGGGCGGCGAAATGAGCAGTTCTTC
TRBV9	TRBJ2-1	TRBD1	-	CASSRTGGVPYNEQFF	TGTGCCAGCAGCCGCACAGGGGGCGTACCGTACAATGAGCAGTTCTTC
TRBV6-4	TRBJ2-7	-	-	CASSDVTDGYEQYF	TGTGCCAGCAGTGACGTAACTGATGGCTACGAGCAGTACTTC
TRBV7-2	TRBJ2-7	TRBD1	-	CASSPRTGNSYEQYF	TGTGCCAGCAGCCCGCGGACAGGGAACTCCTACGAGCAGTACTTC
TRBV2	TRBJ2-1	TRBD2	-	CANPGLAGAGQFF	TGTGCCAATCCGGGACTAGCGGGAGCTGGGCAGTTCTTC
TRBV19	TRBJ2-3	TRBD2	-	CASSIHLAGEVDTQYF	TGTGCCAGTAGTATTCACCTAGCGGGGGAAGTAGATACGCAGTATTTT
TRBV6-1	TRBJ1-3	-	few	CASTEQSGSSGNTIYF	TGTGCCAGCACTGAACAGTCAGGAAGCTCTGGAAACACCATATATTTT
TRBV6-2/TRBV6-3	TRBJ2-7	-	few	CASSSSPLYYEQYF	TGTGCCAGCAGTTCTAGCCCATTATACTACGAGCAGTACTTC
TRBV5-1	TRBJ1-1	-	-	CASRSRPTNTEAFF	TGCGCCAGCCGATCTCGTCCCACGAACACTGAAGCTTTCTTT
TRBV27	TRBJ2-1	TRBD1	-	CASKGANSYNEQFF	TGTGCCAGCAAGGGGGCCAACTCCTACAATGAGCAGTTCTTC
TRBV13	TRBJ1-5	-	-	CASRKGNQPQHF	TGTGCCAGCAGAAAGGGCAATCAGCCCCAGCATTTT
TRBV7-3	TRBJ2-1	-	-	CASSLKINNEQFF	TGTGCCAGCAGCTTAAAAATTAACAATGAGCAGTTCTTC
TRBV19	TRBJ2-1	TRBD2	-	CASSYTSGSGNEQFF	TGTGCCAGTAGTTATACTAGCGGGAGTGGCAATGAGCAGTTCTTC